Listed below are T cell receptor beta chains from one sample, sequenced in a study of regulatory T cells in long-lasting Graves disease. In TCRdb, the multiplex PCR reads were re-called with MiXCR into one record per CDR3 protein. The sample holds about 210,000 distinct CDR3 sequences, about 19% seen once. This sample also belongs to another study, concerning T cells in Graves' hyperthyroidism and ophthalmopathy.

The material sequenced was peripheral blood mononuclear cells (PBMCs), taken at new diagnosis, from a patient treated with antithyroid drugs. The source of these receptors is a woman under 40 with Graves disease. The CDR3 runs from the conserved cysteine through the conserved F or W. The D gene is left open where the match is weak. For some rows the clone size is stated as once, few or many, or as a class when expanded; others skip it.

j_call v_call d_call clone_size cdr3_aa cdr3_nt
TRBJ2-7 TRBV6-1 TRBD2 many CASRPGLASPEQYF TGTGCCAGCAGGCCGGGACTAGCGTCCCCGGAGCAGTACTTC
TRBJ1-1 TRBV5-5 NA many CASSFSVMNTEAFF TGTGCCAGCAGCTTCTCAGTGATGAACACTGAAGCTTTCTTT
TRBJ2-3 TRBV7-2 NA many CASSPREGRADTQYF TGTGCCAGCAGCCCGCGTGAGGGACGAGCAGATACGCAGTATTTT
TRBJ2-1 TRBV19 NA NA CASGLAYNEQFF TGTGCTAGCGGCCTAGCCTACAATGAGCAGTTCTTC
TRBJ2-7 TRBV12-3/TRBV12-4 TRBD2 many CASRGTSASSYEQYF TGTGCCAGCAGGGGGACTAGCGCGAGCTCCTACGAGCAGTACTTC
TRBJ2-7 TRBV20-1 NA few CSASKGSGYEQYF TGCAGTGCTAGCAAGGGGTCTGGGTACGAGCAGTACTTC
TRBJ1-5 TRBV15 TRBD1 many CATSRGDRVLEPQHF TGTGCCACCAGCAGAGGCGACAGGGTCTTGGAGCCCCAGCATTTT
TRBJ1-3 TRBV30 NA NA CAWKVYDSHSENTIYF TGTGCCTGGAAAGTGTACGACAGCCACTCTGAAAACACCATATATTTT
TRBJ1-4 TRBV5-1 NA many CASSLVGNEKLFF TGCGCCAGCAGCTTGGTGGGGAATGAAAAACTGTTTTTT
TRBJ1-2 TRBV2 TRBD1 few CASSPRDRNLGGYTF TGTGCCAGCAGTCCCCGGGACAGAAACCTGGGTGGCTACACCTTC
TRBJ2-7 TRBV13 NA many CASSPRGYDNEQYF TGTGCCAGCAGCCCGCGGGGTTATGACAACGAGCAGTACTTC
TRBJ2-5 TRBV18 NA NA CASSPTPKEDGWDF TGTGCCAGCTCACCGACCCCAAAGGAGGACGGTTGGGACTTC
TRBJ1-3 TRBV12-3/TRBV12-4 NA NA CASTLRGGRGNTIYF TGTGCCAGCACTCTCCGGGGTGGCCGTGGAAACACCATATATTTT
TRBJ2-1 TRBV2 TRBD1 many CASRSQGTPYNEQFF TGTGCCAGCAGATCACAGGGGACCCCCTACAATGAGCAGTTCTTC
TRBJ1-5 TRBV19 NA NA CASSIGGLMGGSNQPQHF TGTGCCAGTAGTATTGGAGGCCTCATGGGGGGTAGCAATCAGCCCCAGCATTTT
TRBJ1-2 TRBV2 NA many CASSEAGVGYTF TGTGCCAGCAGTGAAGCAGGGGTTGGCTACACCTTC
TRBJ1-1 TRBV18 NA few CASSSKGTEAFF TGTGCCAGCTCATCCAAGGGCACTGAAGCTTTCTTT
TRBJ2-5 TRBV11-2 TRBD2 NA CASSLDYGRAETQYF TGTGCCAGCAGCTTAGATTACGGGAGGGCCGAGACCCAGTACTTC
TRBJ1-2 TRBV6-1 TRBD1 many CASSVDRDFGYTF TGTGCCAGCAGTGTCGACAGGGATTTTGGCTACACCTTC
TRBJ1-1 TRBV7-8 NA many CASGSGSRRFTEAFF TGTGCCAGCGGTAGCGGCTCGAGGAGGTTCACTGAAGCTTTCTTT
TRBJ1-2 TRBV28 NA many CASRPPNYGYTF TGTGCCAGCAGGCCACCTAACTATGGCTACACCTTC
TRBJ1-2 TRBV2 NA many CASSEVGAHGYTF TGTGCCAGCAGTGAGGTAGGGGCTCATGGCTACACCTTC
TRBJ1-5 TRBV28 TRBD1 many CASSFPDRGDLYSNQPQHF TGTGCCAGCAGTTTTCCGGACAGGGGGGACCTATATAGCAATCAGCCCCAGCATTTT
TRBJ1-2 TRBV30 NA many CAWSVRQGSDGYTF TGTGCCTGGAGTGTACGGCAGGGGAGTGATGGCTACACCTTC
TRBJ2-7 TRBV4-1 TRBD1 NA CASSPQDRVYEQYF TGCGCCAGCAGCCCCCAGGACAGGGTCTACGAGCAGTACTTC
TRBJ2-5 TRBV19 TRBD1 NA CATKTGWQGETQYF TGTGCCACTAAGACAGGGTGGCAGGGGGAGACCCAGTACTTC
TRBJ2-7 TRBV12-3/TRBV12-4 NA many CASRHGHEQYF TGTGCCAGTCGGCATGGGCACGAGCAGTACTTC
TRBJ1-5 TRBV30 NA many CAWSVQGSGSNQPQHF TGTGCCTGGAGTGTTCAGGGATCTGGTAGCAATCAGCCCCAGCATTTT
TRBJ1-4 TRBV11-2 NA many CASSTQGTGNEKLFF TGTGCCAGCAGCACCCAGGGGACTGGGAATGAAAAACTGTTTTTT
TRBJ1-1 TRBV3-1 TRBD1 NA CASSQEGPSDRVRTEAFF TGTGCCAGCAGCCAAGAAGGGCCCTCGGACAGGGTACGGACTGAAGCTTTCTTT
TRBJ1-1 TRBV20-1 TRBD1 NA CSAGPRTGGNTEALF TGCAGTGCGGGACCCAGGACAGGGGGAAACACTGAAGCTCTCTTT
TRBJ2-4 TRBV12-3/TRBV12-4 NA few CASMGVNIQYF TGTGCCAGCATGGGGGTAAACATTCAGTACTTC
TRBJ1-6 TRBV30 NA many CAWSTRGHNSPLHF TGTGCCTGGAGCACCCGGGGCCATAATTCACCCCTCCACTTT
TRBJ2-5 TRBV9 NA NA CASSVNGAPQETQYF TGTGCCAGCAGCGTTAATGGGGCCCCCCAAGAGACCCAGTACTTC
TRBJ2-7 TRBV12-3/TRBV12-4 NA many CASGLQTPYEQYF TGTGCCAGCGGCCTTCAGACTCCCTACGAGCAGTACTTC
TRBJ2-1 TRBV19 NA few CATQDGRSSYNEQFF TGTGCCACTCAGGACGGACGTAGCTCCTACAATGAGCAGTTCTTC
TRBJ2-5 TRBV18 NA NA CASSPPLETQYF TGTGCCAGCTCACCACCGCTAGAGACCCAGTACTTC
TRBJ2-7 TRBV20-1 TRBD2 few CSARDISGSREQYF TGCAGTGCTAGAGATATCAGCGGGAGCCGCGAGCAGTACTTC
TRBJ2-3 TRBV6-2/TRBV6-3 NA many CASSYSGTSTDTQYF TGTGCCAGCAGTTACTCCGGGACTAGCACAGATACGCAGTATTTT
TRBJ1-6 TRBV28 TRBD1 many CASSPPTGVNSPLHF TGTGCCAGCAGTCCCCCGACAGGGGTGAATTCACCCCTCCACTTT
TRBJ1-3 TRBV2 TRBD1 NA CASIPAGGAGNTIYF TGTGCCAGCATTCCCGCAGGGGGCGCTGGAAACACCATATATTTT
TRBJ1-5 TRBV12-3/TRBV12-4 NA NA CASSQGMLNQPQHF TGTGCCAGCAGCCAGGGGATGTTAAATCAGCCCCAGCATTTT
TRBJ1-6 TRBV6-1 TRBD1 many CASSEDTGGNSPLHF TGTGCCAGCAGTGAAGACACAGGGGGCAATTCACCCCTCCACTTT
TRBJ2-7 TRBV27 TRBD1 many CASSLPPGQGDYEQYF TGTGCCAGCAGTTTACCTCCGGGACAGGGGGATTACGAGCAGTACTTC
TRBJ2-1 TRBV27 TRBD2 NA CASSLYWASGSNEQFF TGTGCCAGCAGCCTGTATTGGGCTAGCGGGAGCAATGAGCAGTTCTTC
TRBJ2-1 TRBV28 TRBD1 NA CASSRVNRDRGNEQFF TGTGCCAGCAGCCGCGTAAACCGGGACAGAGGAAATGAGCAGTTCTTC
TRBJ2-3 TRBV3-1 NA many CASSQDFGTDTQYF TGTGCCAGCAGCCAAGATTTTGGCACAGATACGCAGTATTTT
TRBJ1-3 TRBV30 NA NA CAWRDTLGKGGNTIYF TGTGCCTGGAGAGACACCCTCGGAAAGGGAGGAAACACCATATATTTT
TRBJ2-1 TRBV6-1 TRBD2 many CASSDLSGRGVRSEQFF TGTGCCAGCAGTGACCTAAGCGGGAGGGGGGTCAGGAGTGAGCAGTTCTTC
TRBJ2-1 TRBV11-2 NA many CASSLRPTSWQRSLYNEQFF TGTGCCAGCAGCTTACGCCCTACGTCGTGGCAGAGGAGTCTTTACAATGAGCAGTTCTTC
TRBJ1-5 TRBV12-3/TRBV12-4 NA many CASSWRQSNQPQHF TGTGCCAGCAGTTGGAGGCAGAGCAATCAGCCCCAGCATTTT
TRBJ2-7 TRBV2 TRBD1 few CASSAPWDRPTYEQYF TGTGCCAGCAGTGCTCCTTGGGACAGACCGACCTACGAGCAGTACTTC
TRBJ2-7 TRBV12-3/TRBV12-4 TRBD2 many CASSQTGRGEQYF TGTGCCAGCAGCCAGACTGGGAGGGGCGAGCAGTACTTC
TRBJ2-5 TRBV7-3 TRBD1 once CASSSQGNQETQYF TGTGCCAGCAGCTCACAGGGGAACCAAGAGACCCAGTACTTC
TRBJ2-1 TRBV30 NA many CAWRGYEQFF TGTGCCTGGAGGGGATATGAGCAGTTCTTC